This TCR beta chain was identified in a study of shared clonotypes between healthy human individuals. Each subset's genomic DNA was split evenly across several immunoSEQ plates. Per the study methods: In the immunoSEQ data, sequences were junction-only and lacked quality scores, so filtering differed. This table comes from immunoSEQ multiplex PCR, and its TCRdb copy is limited to in-frame clones, with some not included. V, J and clone size were drawn from that table, and D and trimming were deduced from the DNA. Of around 2.1 million clones listed, just over 90% are singletons. The germline gives CDR1 SGHKS, CDR2 YYEKEE (reference sequence). The V gene lost 1 base and the J gene lost 3 bases, with 10 bases spanning the gap. The CDR3 has 14 residues. Study outcomes and limitations: Compared with clonotypes that all four donors shared, non-shared clonotypes had lower generation probabilities.

Notes on this clone: What it binds is unknown.

The naive CD8 subset, CD45RO-negative cells positively selected for CCR7, excluded terminally differentiated effector memory CD45RA+ cells. Those who donated, Caucasian adults without exception, all lived in Nashville, Tennessee. This sequence joins TRBV5-5 and TRBJ2-5, with a weak D call TRBD1 (6 bases). The sequence was collected from a man aged 18 to 30 in good health. Some clones in this sample may be carry-over from other donors' samples. Sequencing was performed on naive CD8+ T cells from PBMCs. The CDR3 nucleotides read TGTGCCAGCAGCTTGTTTAACAGGGAAGAGACCCAGTACTTC. This codes for CASSLFNREETQYF.